One T cell receptor (beta chain) is described in this entry. The antigen remains unidentified. The sample belongs to a study of regulatory dendritic cells for organ transplantation. The V and J ends lost 4 bases and 3 bases, in that order; junction bases with no gene match: 13. Germline values: CDR1 MNHGY, CDR2 SVAAGI. This CDR3 contains 18 residues. General study results and limits: Resting memory CD8+ T cells held the most alloreactive clonotypes.

The protocol was immunoSEQ multiplex PCR, while the TCRdb copy is restricted to in-frame clones and leaves out a portion. The repertoire holds about 38,000 clones, with about nine tenths as singletons. The chain combines TRBV6-9 with TRBJ2-3; TRBD2 matches 10 bases. The sequence was obtained from a human donor in good health. Sequencing input: naive CD8+ T cells from blood. Subset in this sample: CD45RA+ naive T cells. The CDR3 reads CASSSYYLPGLATDTQYF. The CDR3 region has the DNA TGTGCCAGCAGTTCCTACTACCTCCCGGGACTAGCGACAGATACGCAGTATTTT.